These T cell receptor beta chains were read from a single sample in a study of cytomegalovirus exposure and HLA in healthy donors. TCRdb's table, derived via immunoSEQ multiplex PCR, lists solely in-frame clones and lacks some. This table has 150,000 to 200,000 clones, just over 75% appearing once. The sample was PBMCs. These receptors originate from a woman aged 40-49 years in good health and CMV-seronegative. Each CDR3 is given with its conserved first and last residue. D genes are given only for firm matches. Expanded clones are given a class, and other clones once, few, many or no size at all.

D gene | clone size | J gene | V gene | CDR3 protein | CDR3 DNA
TRBD2 | NA | TRBJ2-1 | TRBV30 | CAWSVWLAGEIYNEQFF | TGTGCCTGGAGTGTATGGCTAGCGGGAGAGATCTACAATGAGCAGTTCTTC
NA | NA | TRBJ2-3 | TRBV15 | CATSRDLGGGQAQYF | TGTGCCACCAGCAGAGATCTAGGGGGGGGACAGGCGCAGTATTTT
TRBD2 | NA | TRBJ2-3 | TRBV9 | CASGRADTQYF | TGTGCCTCAGGGAGGGCAGATACGCAGTATTTT
NA | NA | TRBJ2-3 | TRBV18 | CASSPQEGSDTQYF | TGTGCCAGCTCCCCGCAGGAGGGTTCAGATACGCAGTATTTT
NA | NA | TRBJ2-3 | TRBV2 | CASPDSASTDTQYF | TGTGCCAGTCCCGACAGCGCGAGCACAGATACGCAGTATTTT
NA | once | TRBJ1-2 | TRBV9 | CASQANGGLYTF | TGTGCCAGCCAAGCCAATGGGGGACTCTACACCTTC
TRBD1 | NA | TRBJ2-1 | TRBV5-1 | CASSYQGAPNEQFF | TGCGCCAGCAGTTACCAGGGGGCGCCCAATGAGCAGTTCTTC
NA | NA | TRBJ1-1 | TRBV28 | CASNGGASYTEAFF | TGTGCCAGCAACGGGGGGGCATCTTACACTGAAGCTTTCTTT
TRBD2 | NA | TRBJ2-5 | TRBV5-4 | CASSFGLAGTEGQETQYF | TGTGCCAGCAGCTTCGGACTAGCGGGCACAGAGGGCCAAGAGACCCAGTACTTC
NA | NA | TRBJ1-1 | TRBV7-3 | CASSLDRDTEAFF | TGTGCCAGCAGCTTAGACCGGGACACTGAAGCTTTCTTT
TRBD2 | NA | TRBJ2-7 | TRBV27 | CASSRSSGRTFREQYF | TGTGCCAGCAGCCGTTCTAGCGGGAGGACCTTTCGCGAGCAGTACTTC
TRBD2 | NA | TRBJ2-5 | TRBV7-3 | CASSSGGSGETQYF | TGTGCCAGCAGCTCCGGGGGGTCCGGGGAGACCCAGTACTTC
TRBD2 | NA | TRBJ2-1 | TRBV19 | CASSTLADSYNEQFF | TGTGCCAGTAGTACACTAGCGGATTCCTACAATGAGCAGTTCTTC
NA | NA | TRBJ1-1 | TRBV15 | CATSTLQATEAFF | TGTGCCACCAGCACTCTACAGGCTACTGAAGCTTTCTTT
NA | few | TRBJ1-2 | TRBV30 | CAWGARQTETYGYTF | TGTGCCTGGGGTGCCCGACAGACCGAGACCTATGGCTACACCTTC
NA | NA | TRBJ2-2 | TRBV6-5 | CASRLALNTGELFF | TGTGCCAGTCGCCTAGCGTTAAACACCGGGGAGCTGTTTTTT
NA | NA | TRBJ2-2 | TRBV18 | CASSIQGNTGELFF | TGTGCCAGCTCAATACAGGGGAACACCGGGGAGCTGTTTTTT
NA | NA | TRBJ1-2 | TRBV28 | CASSRVEGVTGYTF | TGTGCCAGCAGCCGGGTAGAAGGGGTGACTGGCTACACCTTC
NA | few | TRBJ1-2 | TRBV28 | CASRSPTGQNGYTF | TGTGCCAGCAGGTCCCCGACAGGTCAGAATGGCTACACCTTC
TRBD2 | NA | TRBJ2-2 | TRBV10-3 | CAIRTGLASTGELFF | TGTGCCATCAGGACGGGACTAGCGAGCACCGGGGAGCTGTTTTTT
NA | NA | TRBJ2-1 | TRBV5-1 | CASSRNGDNEQFF | TGCGCCAGCAGTAGGAACGGGGACAATGAGCAGTTCTTC
NA | once | TRBJ2-5 | TRBV18 | CASSPGGEETQYF | TGTGCCAGCTCACCTGGGGGCGAAGAGACCCAGTACTTC
TRBD1 | NA | TRBJ2-1 | TRBV29-1 | CSVDRAGTGGREQFF | TGCAGCGTTGATAGAGCCGGGACAGGTGGGCGTGAGCAGTTCTTC
NA | once | TRBJ1-2 | TRBV19 | CASREGRGYTF | TGTGCCAGTAGAGAGGGAAGGGGCTACACCTTC
TRBD2 | few | TRBJ2-7 | TRBV2 | CASSERSGLAGGEQYF | TGTGCCAGCAGTGAAAGGTCGGGACTAGCGGGAGGCGAGCAGTACTTC
NA | NA | TRBJ1-4 | TRBV6-6 | CASSVTGFTEKLFF | TGTGCCAGCAGCGTAACAGGGTTTACTGAAAAACTGTTTTTT
NA | NA | TRBJ1-3 | TRBV5-1 | CASSLISGTGSGNTIYF | TGCGCCAGCAGCTTGATCTCAGGCACAGGATCTGGAAACACCATATATTTT
TRBD2 | NA | TRBJ2-1 | TRBV2 | CASSVLAGASSSYNEQFF | TGTGCCAGCAGTGTTTTAGCGGGAGCTTCGTCCTCCTACAATGAGCAGTTCTTC
TRBD2 | once | TRBJ2-1 | TRBV18 | CASSPASGTYNEQFF | TGTGCCAGCTCACCAGCTAGCGGGACCTACAATGAGCAGTTCTTC
TRBD2 | NA | TRBJ2-5 | TRBV28 | CASSLYLGTSGRTETQYF | TGTGCCAGCAGTTTATACCTTGGGACTAGCGGGAGGACAGAGACCCAGTACTTC
NA | few | TRBJ2-3 | TRBV9 | CASNRDINIKDTQYF | TGTGCCAGCAACCGGGACATAAATATTAAGGATACGCAGTATTTT
NA | once | TRBJ2-2 | TRBV2 | CASSDVNPNTGELFF | TGTGCCAGCAGTGACGTTAATCCGAACACCGGGGAGCTGTTTTTT
TRBD1 | few | TRBJ1-2 | TRBV30 | CAWSVPGQGTYGYTF | TGTGCCTGGAGTGTCCCGGGACAGGGGACCTATGGCTACACCTTC
TRBD1 | few | TRBJ1-1 | TRBV2 | CASSPGRDRAEAFF | TGTGCCAGCAGTCCAGGGAGGGACAGGGCTGAAGCTTTCTTT
TRBD1 | NA | TRBJ1-1 | TRBV5-1 | CASSSGQGGAFF | TGCGCCAGCAGCTCCGGACAGGGGGGCGCCTTTTTT
NA | NA | TRBJ2-5 | TRBV5-6 | CASSQTGPQETQYF | TGTGCCAGCAGCCAAACAGGGCCTCAAGAGACCCAGTACTTC
NA | few | TRBJ2-2 | TRBV9 | CASSRGRELFF | TGTGCCAGCAGTAGGGGGAGGGAGCTGTTTTTT
NA | NA | TRBJ2-1 | TRBV30 | CAWRESGATEQFF | TGTGCCTGGAGAGAGTCAGGGGCCACGGAGCAGTTCTTC
TRBD1 | NA | TRBJ1-2 | TRBV28 | CASSSRTGNYGYTF | TGTGCCAGCAGTTCCCGGACAGGGAACTATGGCTACACCTTC
TRBD1 | NA | TRBJ1-1 | TRBV5-6 | CASSLGDRVGNTEAFF | TGTGCCAGCAGCTTGGGGGACAGGGTAGGGAACACTGAAGCTTTCTTT
NA | NA | TRBJ1-1 | TRBV6-1 | CASSEGSMNTEAFF | TGTGCCAGCAGTGAGGGGAGCATGAACACTGAAGCTTTCTTT
NA | once | TRBJ1-5 | TRBV6-6 | CASSWAGNQPQHF | TGTGCCAGCAGTTGGGCGGGTAATCAGCCCCAGCATTTT
TRBD1 | few | TRBJ2-5 | TRBV7-8 | CASSMRQGRGEQYF | TGTGCCAGCAGCATGCGACAGGGTCGAGGGGAGCAGTACTTC
NA | NA | TRBJ1-1 | TRBV16 | CASSQLAEVVTEAFF | TGTGCCAGCAGCCAACTCGCCGAGGTTGTCACTGAAGCTTTCTTT
NA | once | TRBJ1-1 | TRBV30 | CACRTANTEAFF | TGTGCCTGTAGGACTGCTAACACTGAAGCTTTCTTT
NA | NA | TRBJ2-1 | TRBV11-3 | CASSLGTTRDEQFF | TGTGCCAGCAGCCTAGGAACAACTAGGGATGAGCAGTTCTTC
TRBD1 | NA | TRBJ1-1 | TRBV19 | CASSIPDRANTEAFF | TGTGCCAGTAGTATCCCTGACAGGGCGAACACTGAAGCTTTCTTT
NA | NA | TRBJ2-1 | TRBV2 | CASSAQVGVGNEQFF | TGTGCCAGCAGTGCACAGGTCGGAGTGGGCAATGAGCAGTTCTTC
NA | NA | TRBJ1-1 | TRBV9 | CASSVGERNTEAFF | TGTGCCAGCAGCGTAGGGGAGAGGAACACTGAAGCTTTCTTT
TRBD1 | NA | TRBJ1-5 | TRBV27 | CASRGGQGAYQPQHF | TGTGCCAGCAGGGGAGGACAGGGGGCGTACCAGCCCCAGCATTTT